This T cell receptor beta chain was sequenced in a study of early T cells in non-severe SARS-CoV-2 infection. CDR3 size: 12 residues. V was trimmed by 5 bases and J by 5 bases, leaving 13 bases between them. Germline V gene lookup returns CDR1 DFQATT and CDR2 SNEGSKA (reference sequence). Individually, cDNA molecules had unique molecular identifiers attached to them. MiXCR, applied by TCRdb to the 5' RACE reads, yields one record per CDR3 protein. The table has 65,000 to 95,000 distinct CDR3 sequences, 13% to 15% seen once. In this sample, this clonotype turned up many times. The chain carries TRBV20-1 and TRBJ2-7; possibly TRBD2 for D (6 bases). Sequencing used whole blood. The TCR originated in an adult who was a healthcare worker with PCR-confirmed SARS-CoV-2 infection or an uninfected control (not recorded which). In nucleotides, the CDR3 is TGCAGTGCTCAACGGGGGATTGACGAGCAGTACTTC. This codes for CSAQRGIDEQYF.